Included here is one T cell receptor (beta chain) sequence, with context. This specimen comes from a study of blood T cell repertoires in COVID-19. For the study at large: Spain, Italy and the United States supplied samples that represented acute and convalescent COVID-19. From T cells, B-cell-depleted T cells, or PBMCs came the material, which was cDNA or gDNA.

In the study's own analysis: Using reference gene primer amplification, nucleated cell counts were estimated. Clones were read by immunoSEQ multiplex PCR, and TCRdb kept only the in-frame ones, dropping some. That table furnishes V, J and clone size, whereas the DNA furnished D and trimming. The table lists roughly 260,000 clones, about 90% of them singletons, with over 2% in the top ten. The V gene's germline CDR1 is SEHNR and CDR2 FQNEAQ (reference sequence). V lost 7 bases and J 2 bases, leaving 12 bases between the germline ends. The CDR3 is made up of 14 amino acids. This TCR came from a woman aged 45-65 years with acute or convalescent COVID-19. Sequencing was performed on peripheral blood. The genes are TRBV7-9 and TRBJ2-1; D perhaps matches TRBD2 (6 bases). The CDR3 DNA sequence: TGTGCCAGCACCCCCGGGACTCCCTACAATGAGCAGTTCTTC. Its translation is CASTPGTPYNEQFF.